Sequencing of this T cell receptor (beta chain) was carried out in a study of blood T cell repertoires in COVID-19. CDR3 length: 13 amino acids. V was clipped by 7 bases and J by 1 base, with 10 bases between them. The germline V gene has CDR1 MNHNY and CDR2 SVGAGI (reference sequence). TCRdb's table, derived via immunoSEQ multiplex PCR, lists solely in-frame clones and lacks some. The profile shows tens of thousands of clones, 88% of them singletons. The origin of this receptor is a man in his 60s with active COVID-19. V usage is TRBV6-6 and J usage is TRBJ1-1; perhaps TRBD1 as D (5 bases). Material: peripheral blood. The CDR3 bases are TGTGCCAGCACCCTGACAGAGAACACTGAAGCTTTCTTT. Translating it yields CASTLTENTEAFF.